Shown below are 19 T cell receptor beta chains from a single sample sequenced in a study of blood T cells in healthy people across ages. Using a J-beta primer mix together with a sample-barcoded 5' primer, a second PCR was run for about 6 to 11 cycles. TCRdb reprocessed the 5' RACE reads with MiXCR, giving one entry per CDR3 protein. This sample yields over 750,000 distinct CDR3 sequences, of which approximately 25% are seen a single time; more than 8.5% belongs to the top ten. This sample also belongs to another study, concerning T cells of mothers and their children.

The sample was blood. These receptors were taken from a boy younger than 18 in good health.

This chain joins TRBV3-1 and TRBJ2-5; 9 bases are a match to TRBD2. The J call may be in error: the DNA end matches TRBJ2-1 better. This CDR3 is built from 16 residues. Germline V gene sequence: CDR1 LGHDT, CDR2 YNNKEL (reference sequence). CDR3 loop: CASSSELAGYYNEQFF. The CDR3 DNA is TGTGCCAGCAGCTCAGAACTAGCGGGCTACTACAATGAGCAGTTCTTC.

This clonotype appeared a few times. This chain joins TRBV20-1 and TRBJ2-7, with unresolved D. With 3 bases removed from V and 0 bases from J, the gap between germline ends came to 9 bases. This CDR3 is built from 13 residues. CDR1 is DFQATT, CDR2 SNEGSKA, per germline (reference sequence). CDR3 residues: CSARRQSSYEQYF. The CDR3 DNA follows: TGCAGTGCTAGGAGGCAGAGCTCCTACGAGCAGTACTTC.

The chain has TRBV7-9 and TRBJ2-1; 10 bases agree with TRBD2. Germline V gene sequence: CDR1 SEHNR, CDR2 FQNEAQ (reference sequence). The CDR3 runs to 15 residues. Trimming at V came to 3 bases and at J to 3 bases, leaving 2 bases not matched to a gene. The CDR3 nucleotides are TGTGCCAGCAGCTTTAGCGGGGGGCTCTACAATGAGCAGTTCTTC. This gives the protein CASSFSGGLYNEQFF.

This clonotype was seen only a few times. This chain links TRBV11-2 with TRBJ2-1, with D unresolved. Looked up from germline, CDR1 is SGHAT and CDR2 is FQNNGV. This CDR3 is built from 14 residues. The V and J ends lost 0 bases and 4 bases respectively, with 7 bases between them. As DNA, the CDR3 is TGTGCCAGCAGCTTAGATGGGCAGTACAATGAGCAGTTCTTC. Its translation: CASSLDGQYNEQFF.

This clonotype was detected a few times. The genes are TRBV19 and TRBJ1-1; D not resolved. From germline, CDR1 is LNHDA and CDR2 SQIVND (reference sequence). The CDR3 length is 15 residues. V lost 5 bases and J lost 1, with 14 bases in between. CDR3 sequence reads: CASSLARQANTEAFF. The CDR3 nucleotides read TGTGCCAGTAGTCTAGCCAGGCAGGCGAACACTGAAGCTTTCTTT.

This clonotype was detected a few times. The chain links TRBV10-3 to TRBJ1-1; D call uncertain. Germline V gene lookup returns CDR1 ENHRY and CDR2 SYGVKD. This CDR3 is built from 12 residues. V lost 3 bases, J lost 10 bases, and 12 bases lay in between. CDR3 residues: CAISERVERAFF. CDR3 DNA: TGTGCCATCAGTGAAAGGGTTGAAAGAGCTTTCTTT.

J is TRBJ2-5 and V is TRBV4-3, with TRBD2 identical over 8 bases. V gave up 6 bases and J gave up 4 bases; unmatched junction bases: 13. CDR3 length: 16 amino acids. Germline V gene sequence: CDR1 LGHNA, CDR2 YSLEER. CDR3 nucleotides: TGCGCCAGCAGTCGTCAACTAGCGGTGGTAGGAGAGACCCAGTACTTC. It specifies CASSRQLAVVGETQYF.

The rearrangement links TRBV11-1 to TRBJ2-5; 8 bases line up with TRBD2. The DNA end lines up better with TRBJ2-1; the J call may be wrong. Germline values: CDR1 SGHAT, CDR2 FQDESV (reference sequence). There are 14 residues in the CDR3. This chain's CDR3 is CASSREGSWGEQFF. CDR3 sequence (DNA): TGTGCCAGCAGCCGGGAGGGCTCGTGGGGTGAGCAGTTCTTC.

In its sample, this clonotype was seen a few times. The chain is built from TRBV7-9 and TRBJ1-4; D ambiguous. The CDR3 extends over 16 amino acids. V was shortened by 5 bases and J by 5 bases, with 18 bases between the two germline ends. Germline CDR1 and CDR2: SEHNR and FQNEAQ (reference sequence). CDR3 loop: CASSRDSRLTNEKLFF. The CDR3 DNA is TGTGCCAGCAGCCGCGATTCCAGGCTTACAAATGAAAAACTGTTTTTT.

This chain uses TRBV7-9 with TRBJ2-5; maybe TRBD1 (6 bases). CDR3 size: 13 residues. Germline V gene sequence: CDR1 SEHNR, CDR2 FQNEAQ (reference sequence). Deletions cut 2 bases from V and 5 bases from J, with 9 bases between. The CDR3 bases are TGTGCCAGCAGCTTAAAGGGGGTTGAGACCCAGTACTTC. The encoded protein is CASSLKGVETQYF.

The chain carries TRBV5-5 and TRBJ1-5; TRBD1 agrees at 7 bases. CDR3 length equals 15 residues. Germline CDR1 SGHKS, CDR2 YYEKEE (reference sequence). V shed 2 bases and J 3 bases; nucleotides not matched to a gene: 5. This CDR3 reads CASSFGTGDNQPQHF. The CDR3 region has the DNA TGTGCCAGCAGCTTTGGAACAGGGGACAATCAGCCCCAGCATTTT. Variable domain in full (rest from reference TRBV5-5 and TRBJ1-5): DAGVTQSPTHLIKTRGQQVTLRCSPISGHKSVSWYQQVLGQGPQFIFQYYEKEERGRGNFPDRFSARQFPNYSSELNVNALLLGDSALYLCASSFGTGDNQPQHFGDGTRLSIL.

This clonotype was found a few times. At one of its ends the junction is not consistent with the germline gene, which may arise from a read error. This chain links TRBV7-9 with TRBJ2-1; 10 bases are a match to TRBD1. The CDR3 contains 16 residues. Germline loops: CDR1 SEHNR, CDR2 FQNEAQ (reference sequence). CDR3 bases: TGTGCCAGCAGCCGAACCGGGACAGGGGCCGAAGAGACCCAGTGCTTC. Its translation is CASSRTGTGAEETQCF. Together with reference TRBV7-9 and TRBJ2-1, the CDR3 gives the full variable domain: DTGVSQNPRHKITKRGQNVTFRCDPISEHNRLYWYRQTLGQGPEFLTYFQNEAQLEKSRLLSDRFSAERPKGSFSTLEIQRTEQGDSAMYLCASSRTGTGAEETQCFGPGTRLTVL.

The V gene is TRBV5-5, the J gene TRBJ2-1, with D perhaps assigned TRBD1 or TRBD2 (5 bases each). V gave up 4 bases and J gave up 6 bases, with 20 bases separating them. The length of the CDR3 is 16 residues. CDR1 is SGHKS, CDR2 YYEKEE, per germline (reference sequence). CDR3 loop: CASSPLGVDSGNEQFF. The CDR3 DNA is TGTGCCAGCAGCCCCTTGGGGGTCGATTCCGGCAATGAGCAGTTCTTC.

There are a few counts of this clonotype. The CDR3 loop is CASSQEATGFYGYTF. The CDR3 bases are TGTGCCAGCAGCCAAGAGGCCACCGGGTTCTATGGCTACACCTTC. The chain employs TRBV14 and TRBJ1-2; D is uncertain. This CDR3 comprises 15 residues. Per germline, CDR1 SGHDN and CDR2 FVKESK. The germline V and J ends were trimmed by 0 bases and 4 bases, with 12 bases remaining between them. The full variable domain, with the rest looked up from reference TRBV14 and TRBJ1-2, is EAGVTQFPSHSVIEKGQTVTLRCDPISGHDNLYWYRRVMGKEIKFLLHFVKESKQDESGMPNNRFLAERTGGTYSTLKVQPAELEDSGVYFCASSQEATGFYGYTFGSGTRLTVV.

The gene calls are TRBV6-5 and TRBJ2-7, with a possible D match to TRBD2 (5 bases). V was shortened by 7 bases and J by 3 bases, with 16 bases between the two germline ends. The CDR3 extends over 14 amino acids. Looked up from germline, CDR1 is MNHEY and CDR2 is SVGAGI. As DNA, the CDR3 is TGTGCCAGCAATAAGCGGAGCAAGAACTACGAGCAGTACTTC. The encoded protein is CASNKRSKNYEQYF.

The rearrangement uses TRBV29-1 and TRBJ2-5; D not certain. Deletions cut 0 bases from V and 2 bases from J, with 10 bases between. This CDR3 spans 14 amino acids. The germline V gene encodes CDR1 SQVTM and CDR2 ANQGSEA. CDR3 nucleotides: TGCAGCGTTGAAGAGGCCACCCGACAAGAGACCCAGTACTTC. Amino acid sequence: CSVEEATRQETQYF.

This clonotype was observed a handful of times. V and J are TRBV7-3 and TRBJ2-5; 7 positions agree with TRBD1. V lost 5 bases and J lost 7; bases outside the gene matches: 10. Germline V gene sequence: CDR1 SGHTA, CDR2 FQGTGA. The CDR3 is 14 residues long. CDR3 DNA sequence: TGTGCCAGCAGCGCAACAGGGGCGTTCGGGACCCAGTACTTC. Translating gives CASSATGAFGTQYF.

On this clonotype: A junction end diverges from the germline sequence, so it may reflect a read error. The chain carries TRBV7-7 and TRBJ2-5; 14 bases line up with TRBD2. The CDR3 runs to 17 residues. Germline V gene data show CDR1 as SSHAT and CDR2 as FNYEAQ (reference sequence). The chain's CDR3 is CASSLAEGLAGEETQYF. For the CDR3, the DNA is TGTGCTAGCAGCTTAGCAGAGGGACTAGCGGGAGAAGAGACCCAGTACTTC.

This clonotype was seen a few times. One end of the junction varies from germline; a read error may be responsible. The DNA for the CDR3 is TGTGCCGGCTCACCACCGGAGACAGGGCTCGAGCAGTACTTC. This translates into CAGSPPETGLEQYF. The chain joins TRBV18 to TRBJ2-7; 7 nucleotides match TRBD1. This CDR3 region has 14 residues. Looked up from germline, CDR1 is KGHSH and CDR2 is LQKENI.